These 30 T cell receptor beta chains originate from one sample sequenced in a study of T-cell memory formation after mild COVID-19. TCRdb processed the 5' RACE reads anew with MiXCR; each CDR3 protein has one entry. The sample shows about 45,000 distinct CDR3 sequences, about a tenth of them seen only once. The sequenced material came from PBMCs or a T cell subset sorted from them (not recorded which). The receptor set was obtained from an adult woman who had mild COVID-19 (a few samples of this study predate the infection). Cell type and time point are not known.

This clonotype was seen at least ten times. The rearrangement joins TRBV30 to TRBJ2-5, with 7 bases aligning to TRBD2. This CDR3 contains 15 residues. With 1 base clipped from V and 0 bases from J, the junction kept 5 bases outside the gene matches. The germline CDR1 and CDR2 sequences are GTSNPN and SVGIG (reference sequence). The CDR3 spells CAWSARGWYQETQYF. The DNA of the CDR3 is TGTGCCTGGAGTGCGCGGGGGTGGTACCAAGAGACCCAGTACTTC.

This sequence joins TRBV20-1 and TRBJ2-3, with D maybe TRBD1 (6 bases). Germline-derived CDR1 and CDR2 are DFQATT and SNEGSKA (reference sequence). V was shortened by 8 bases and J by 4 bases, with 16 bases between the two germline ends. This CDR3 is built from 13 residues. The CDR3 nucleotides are TGCAGTACGAAAAAGACAGGCCCAGATACGCAGTATTTT. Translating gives CSTKKTGPDTQYF.

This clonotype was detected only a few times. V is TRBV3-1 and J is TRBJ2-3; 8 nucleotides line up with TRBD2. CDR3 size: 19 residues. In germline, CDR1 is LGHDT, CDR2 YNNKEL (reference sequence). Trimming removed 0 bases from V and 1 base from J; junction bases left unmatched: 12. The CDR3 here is CASSQDPAGASGRTDTQYF. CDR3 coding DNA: TGTGCCAGCAGCCAAGATCCCGCAGGCGCTAGCGGGCGCACAGATACGCAGTATTTT.

The CDR3 reads CASSVDNNYGYTF. CDR3 DNA sequence: TGTGCCAGCAGCGTAGATAACAACTATGGCTACACCTTC. The chain joins TRBV9 to TRBJ1-2; D not certain. The CDR3 runs to 13 residues. Deletions cut 0 bases from V and 2 bases from J, with 5 bases between. The germline CDR1 and CDR2 sequences are SGDLS and YYNGEE.

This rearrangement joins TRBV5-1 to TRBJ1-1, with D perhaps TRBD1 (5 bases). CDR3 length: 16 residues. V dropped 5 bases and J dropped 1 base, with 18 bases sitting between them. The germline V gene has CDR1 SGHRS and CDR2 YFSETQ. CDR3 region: CASRPLSVGGNTEAFF. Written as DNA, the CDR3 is TGCGCCAGCAGGCCCTTGTCCGTTGGGGGGAACACTGAAGCTTTCTTT.

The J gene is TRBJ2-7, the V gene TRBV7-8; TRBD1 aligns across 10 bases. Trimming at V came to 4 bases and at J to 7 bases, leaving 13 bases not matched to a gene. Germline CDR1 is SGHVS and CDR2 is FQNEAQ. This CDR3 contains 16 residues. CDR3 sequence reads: CASSSKGTGVGREQYF. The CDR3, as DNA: TGTGCCAGCAGCTCAAAGGGGACAGGGGTGGGAAGGGAGCAGTACTTC.

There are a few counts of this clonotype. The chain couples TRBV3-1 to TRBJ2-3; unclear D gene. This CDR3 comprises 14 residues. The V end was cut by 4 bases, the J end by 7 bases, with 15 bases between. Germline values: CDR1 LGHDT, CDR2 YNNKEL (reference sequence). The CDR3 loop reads CASSPSSRSYTQYF. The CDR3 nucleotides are TGTGCCAGCAGCCCCTCGTCCCGTTCATATACGCAGTATTTT.

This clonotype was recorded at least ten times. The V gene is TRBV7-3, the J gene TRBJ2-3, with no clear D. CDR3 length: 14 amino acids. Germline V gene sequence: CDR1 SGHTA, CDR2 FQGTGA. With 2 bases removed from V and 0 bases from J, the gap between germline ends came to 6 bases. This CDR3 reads CASSLGASTDTQYF. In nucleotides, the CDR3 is TGTGCCAGCAGCTTAGGTGCCAGCACAGATACGCAGTATTTT.

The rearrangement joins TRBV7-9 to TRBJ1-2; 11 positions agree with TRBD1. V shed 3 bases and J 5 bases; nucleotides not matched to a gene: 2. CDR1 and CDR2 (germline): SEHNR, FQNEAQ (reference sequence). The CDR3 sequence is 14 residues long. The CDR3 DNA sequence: TGTGCCAGCAGCTTCGGGACAGGGGGATATGGCTACACCTTC. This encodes CASSFGTGGYGYTF. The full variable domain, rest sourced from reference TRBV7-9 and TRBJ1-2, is DTGVSQNPRHKITKRGQNVTFRCDPISEHNRLYWYRQTLGQGPEFLTYFQNEAQLEKSRLLSDRFSAERPKGSFSTLEIQRTEQGDSAMYLCASSFGTGGYGYTFGSGTRLTVV.

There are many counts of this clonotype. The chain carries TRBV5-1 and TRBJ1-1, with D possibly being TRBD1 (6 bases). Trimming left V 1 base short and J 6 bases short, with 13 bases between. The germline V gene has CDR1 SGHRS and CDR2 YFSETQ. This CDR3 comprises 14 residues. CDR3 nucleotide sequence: TGCGCCAGCAGCTTGAAAGGGACACCCCCTGAAGCTTTCTTT. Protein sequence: CASSLKGTPPEAFF.

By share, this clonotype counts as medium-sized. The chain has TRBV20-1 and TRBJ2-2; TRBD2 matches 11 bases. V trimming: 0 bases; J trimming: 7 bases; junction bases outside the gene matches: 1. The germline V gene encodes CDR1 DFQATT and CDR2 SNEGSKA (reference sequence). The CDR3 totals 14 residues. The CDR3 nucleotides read TGCAGTGCTAGAGATCTAGCGGGAGGCGGGGAGCTGTTTTTT. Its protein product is CSARDLAGGGELFF.

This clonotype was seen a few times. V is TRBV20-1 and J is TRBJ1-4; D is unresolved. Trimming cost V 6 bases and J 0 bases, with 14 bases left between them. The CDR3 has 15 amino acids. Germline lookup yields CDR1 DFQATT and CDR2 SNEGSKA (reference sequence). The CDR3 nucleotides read TGCAGTGCCACCAAGGGTACAACAACTAATGAAAAACTGTTTTTT. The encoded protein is CSATKGTTTNEKLFF.

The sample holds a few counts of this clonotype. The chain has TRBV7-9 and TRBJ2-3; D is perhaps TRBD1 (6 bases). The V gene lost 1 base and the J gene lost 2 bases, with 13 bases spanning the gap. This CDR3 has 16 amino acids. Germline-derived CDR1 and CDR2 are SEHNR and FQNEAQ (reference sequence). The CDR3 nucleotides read TGTGCCAGCAGCTTAGTACTGGACAGCCTCACAGATACGCAGTATTTT. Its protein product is CASSLVLDSLTDTQYF.

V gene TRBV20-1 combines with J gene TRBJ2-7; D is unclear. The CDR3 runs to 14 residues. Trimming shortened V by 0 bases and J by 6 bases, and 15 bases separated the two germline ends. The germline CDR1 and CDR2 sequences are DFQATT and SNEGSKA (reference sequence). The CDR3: CSARDLVGPGEQYF. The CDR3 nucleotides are TGCAGTGCTAGAGATCTAGTAGGGCCAGGCGAGCAGTACTTC.

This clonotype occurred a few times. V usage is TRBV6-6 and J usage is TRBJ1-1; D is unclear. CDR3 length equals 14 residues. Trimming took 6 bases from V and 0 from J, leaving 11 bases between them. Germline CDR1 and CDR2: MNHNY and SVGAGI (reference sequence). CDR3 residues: CASRLDRLNTEAFF. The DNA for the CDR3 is TGTGCCAGCAGGTTGGATAGGCTGAACACTGAAGCTTTCTTT.

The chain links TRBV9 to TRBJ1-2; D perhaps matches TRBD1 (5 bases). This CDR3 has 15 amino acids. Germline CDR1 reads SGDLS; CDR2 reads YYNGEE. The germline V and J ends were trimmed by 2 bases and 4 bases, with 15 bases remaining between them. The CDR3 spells CASSVSDSPGYGYTF. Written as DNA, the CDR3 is TGTGCCAGCAGCGTTTCAGACAGTCCCGGCTATGGCTACACCTTC.

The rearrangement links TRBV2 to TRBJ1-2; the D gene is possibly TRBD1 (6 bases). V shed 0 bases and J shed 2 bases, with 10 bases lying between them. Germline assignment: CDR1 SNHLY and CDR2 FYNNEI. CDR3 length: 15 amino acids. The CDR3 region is CASSEAGGGNYGYTF. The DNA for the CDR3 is TGTGCCAGCAGTGAAGCAGGGGGAGGAAACTATGGCTACACCTTC.

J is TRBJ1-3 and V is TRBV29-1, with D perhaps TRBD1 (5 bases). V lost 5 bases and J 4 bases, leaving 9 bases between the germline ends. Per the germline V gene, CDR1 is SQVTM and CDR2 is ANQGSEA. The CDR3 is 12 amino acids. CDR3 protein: CSVWDPGNTIYF. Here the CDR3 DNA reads TGCAGCGTTTGGGACCCCGGAAACACCATATATTTT.

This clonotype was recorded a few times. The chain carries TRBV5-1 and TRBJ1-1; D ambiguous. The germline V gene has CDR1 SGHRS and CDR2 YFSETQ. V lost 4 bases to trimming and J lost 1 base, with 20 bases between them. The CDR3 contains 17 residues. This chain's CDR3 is CASSRMVGIAANTEAFF. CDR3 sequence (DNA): TGCGCCAGCAGCCGGATGGTGGGTATTGCAGCGAACACTGAAGCTTTCTTT.

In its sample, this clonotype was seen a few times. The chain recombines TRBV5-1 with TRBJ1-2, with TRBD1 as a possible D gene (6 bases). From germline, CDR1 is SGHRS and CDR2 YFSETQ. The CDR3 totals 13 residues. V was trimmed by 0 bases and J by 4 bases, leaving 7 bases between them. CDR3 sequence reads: CASSLEGGYGYTF. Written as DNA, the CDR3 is TGCGCCAGCAGCTTGGAAGGGGGCTATGGCTACACCTTC.

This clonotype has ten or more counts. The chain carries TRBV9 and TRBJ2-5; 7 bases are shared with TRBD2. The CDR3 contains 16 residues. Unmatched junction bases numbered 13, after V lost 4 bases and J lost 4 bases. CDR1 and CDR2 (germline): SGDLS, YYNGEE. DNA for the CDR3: TGTGCCAGCAGCCACGGGGGGAGGGGAAGAGGAGAGACCCAGTACTTC. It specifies CASSHGGRGRGETQYF. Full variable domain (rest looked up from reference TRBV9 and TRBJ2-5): DSGVTQTPKHLITATGQRVTLRCSPRSGDLSVYWYQQSLDQGLQFLIQYYNGEERAKGNILERFSAQQFPDLHSELNLSSLELGDSALYFCASSHGGRGRGETQYFGPGTRLLVL.

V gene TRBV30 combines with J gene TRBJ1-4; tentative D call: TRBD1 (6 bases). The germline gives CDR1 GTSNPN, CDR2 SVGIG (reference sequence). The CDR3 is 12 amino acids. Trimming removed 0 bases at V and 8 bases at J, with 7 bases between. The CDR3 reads CAWSVDREKLFF. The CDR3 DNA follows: TGTGCCTGGAGTGTGGACAGAGAAAAACTGTTTTTT.

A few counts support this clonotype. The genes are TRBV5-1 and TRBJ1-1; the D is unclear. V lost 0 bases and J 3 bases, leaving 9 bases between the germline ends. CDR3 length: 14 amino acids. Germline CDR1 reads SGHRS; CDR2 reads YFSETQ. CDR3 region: CASSLGGGDTEAFF. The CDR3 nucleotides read TGCGCCAGCAGCTTGGGGGGAGGCGACACTGAAGCTTTCTTT.

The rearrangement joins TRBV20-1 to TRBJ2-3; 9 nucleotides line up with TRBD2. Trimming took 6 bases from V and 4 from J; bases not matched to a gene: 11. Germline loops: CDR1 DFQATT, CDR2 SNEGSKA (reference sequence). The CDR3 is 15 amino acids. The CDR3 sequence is CSATSGTSIADTQYF. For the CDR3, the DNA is TGCAGTGCGACTTCTGGGACTAGCATCGCAGATACGCAGTATTTT.

DNA of the CDR3: TGTGCCAGCAGTTACTCGGGAAGGGGAAGGGTCAATGAGCAGTTCTTC. It codes for CASSYSGRGRVNEQFF. The chain combines TRBV6-2 or TRBV6-3 with TRBJ2-1, with D maybe TRBD1 (5 bases). Trimming stripped 0 bases from V and 6 bases from J, with 15 bases between. The CDR3 is made up of 16 amino acids. Germline V gene data show CDR1 as MNHEY and CDR2 as SVGEGT.

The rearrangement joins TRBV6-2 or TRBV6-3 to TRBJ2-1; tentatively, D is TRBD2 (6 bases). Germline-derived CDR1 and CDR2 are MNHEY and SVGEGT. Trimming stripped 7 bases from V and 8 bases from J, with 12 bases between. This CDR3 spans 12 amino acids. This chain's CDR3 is CASTPRGHEQFF. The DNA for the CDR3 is TGTGCCAGCACCCCGCGGGGCCATGAGCAGTTCTTC.

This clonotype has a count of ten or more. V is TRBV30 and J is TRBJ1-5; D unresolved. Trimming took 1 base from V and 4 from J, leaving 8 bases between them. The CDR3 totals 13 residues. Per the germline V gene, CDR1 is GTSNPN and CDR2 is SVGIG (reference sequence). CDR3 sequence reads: CAWSAKGNQPQHF. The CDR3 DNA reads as TGTGCCTGGAGTGCGAAAGGGAATCAGCCCCAGCATTTT. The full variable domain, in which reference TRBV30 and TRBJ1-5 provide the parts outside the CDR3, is SQTIHQWPATLVQPVGSPLSLECTVEGTSNPNLYWYRQAAGRGLQLLFYSVGIGQISSEVPQNLSASRPQDRQFILSSKKLLLSDSGFYLCAWSAKGNQPQHFGDGTRLSIL.

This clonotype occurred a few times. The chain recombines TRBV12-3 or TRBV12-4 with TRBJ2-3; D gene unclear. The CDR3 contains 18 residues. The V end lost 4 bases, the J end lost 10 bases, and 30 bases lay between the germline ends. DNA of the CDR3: TGTGCCAGCAGTTCCGCTGACTCCACGGTGGGGATAAGACGGTCGCAGTATTTT. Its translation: CASSSADSTVGIRRSQYF.

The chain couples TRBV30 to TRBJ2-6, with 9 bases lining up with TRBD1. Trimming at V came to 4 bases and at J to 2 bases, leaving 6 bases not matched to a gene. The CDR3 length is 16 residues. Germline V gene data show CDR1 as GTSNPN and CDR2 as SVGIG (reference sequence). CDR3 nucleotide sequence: TGTGCCTGGAAACAGGGGGCGCGAGCTGGGGCCAACGTCCTGACTTTC. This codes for CAWKQGARAGANVLTF. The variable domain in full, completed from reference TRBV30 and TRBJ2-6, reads SQTIHQWPATLVQPVGSPLSLECTVEGTSNPNLYWYRQAAGRGLQLLFYSVGIGQISSEVPQNLSASRPQDRQFILSSKKLLLSDSGFYLCAWKQGARAGANVLTFGAGSRLTVL.

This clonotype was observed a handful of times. The CDR3 DNA is TGTGCCAGCAGCTTAGAAGGGCCTAGGGCTGAAGCTTTCTTT. It specifies CASSLEGPRAEAFF. The V call is TRBV7-9, the J call TRBJ1-1; D gene unclear. V was pared by 1 base and J by 6 bases, with 12 bases between. Germline V lookup: CDR1 SEHNR, CDR2 FQNEAQ (reference sequence). CDR3 length: 14 residues.